This passage covers 8 T cell receptor beta chains from one sample sequenced in a study of blood T cell repertoires in COVID-19. This table comes from immunoSEQ multiplex PCR, and its TCRdb copy is limited to in-frame clones, with some not included. The sample holds around 300,000 clones, approximately 90% seen once. The sequenced sample was peripheral blood. The source of these receptors is a middle-aged woman with acute or convalescent COVID-19.

The chain recombines TRBV10-3 with TRBJ1-1; a weak D match, TRBD1 (5 bases). V lost 0 bases and J 3 bases, leaving 11 bases between the germline ends. Germline values: CDR1 ENHRY, CDR2 SYGVKD. This CDR3 spans 15 amino acids. CDR3 sequence: CAISESETGDTEAFF. CDR3 nucleotides: TGTGCCATCAGTGAGTCTGAGACGGGGGACACTGAAGCTTTCTTT.

The rearrangement links TRBV7-9 to TRBJ2-2; TRBD2 is a possible D gene (6 bases). CDR3 length equals 15 residues. Germline CDR1 is SEHNR and CDR2 is FQNEAQ (reference sequence). Trimming shortened V by 1 base and J by 5 bases, and 11 bases separated the two germline ends. The CDR3 sequence is CASSLGDSSTGELFF. The CDR3 nucleotides read TGTGCCAGCAGCTTAGGGGACTCTTCTACCGGGGAGCTGTTTTTT.

The V call is TRBV5-4, the J call TRBJ2-1, with 9 bases fitting TRBD2. This CDR3 contains 16 residues. Germline lookup yields CDR1 SGHNT and CDR2 YYREEE (reference sequence). The junction had 12 bases not matched to a gene; V was cut back by 2 bases and J by 9 bases. CDR3 region: CASSFSSGVALVEQFF. The CDR3 DNA reads as TGTGCCAGCAGCTTTTCTAGCGGGGTGGCTTTGGTTGAGCAGTTCTTC.

This clone was counted only a few times. The gene calls are TRBV5-1 and TRBJ1-1; a possible D gene is TRBD1 (6 bases). The V end was cut by 3 bases, the J end by 1 base, with 10 bases between. Germline loops: CDR1 SGHRS, CDR2 YFSETQ. This CDR3 is 14 amino acids long. Here the CDR3 reads CASSSETGNTEAFF. CDR3 coding DNA: TGCGCCAGCAGCTCAGAGACAGGGAACACTGAAGCTTTCTTT.

For the CDR3, the DNA is TGCGCCAGCAGCCAAGCTGATGAGCAGTTCTTC. It translates to CASSQADEQFF. V is TRBV4-1 and J is TRBJ2-1; D not resolved. This CDR3 spans 11 amino acids. Trimming pared 1 base from V and 8 bases from J, leaving 3 bases between. Germline values: CDR1 MGHRA, CDR2 YSYEKL.

This chain's CDR3 is CASSDRGTNTEAFF. DNA for the CDR3: TGTGCCAGCAGTGACAGGGGAACGAACACTGAAGCTTTCTTT. This rearrangement joins TRBV9 to TRBJ1-1; 8 bases agree with TRBD1. The V segment lost 5 bases and the J segment 1 base; nucleotides outside the gene matches: 4. This CDR3 contains 14 residues. CDR1 is SGDLS and CDR2 is YYNGEE in the germline V gene.

This sequence joins TRBV7-9 and TRBJ2-5; TRBD2 matches 9 bases. The CDR3 is made up of 19 amino acids. Germline V gives CDR1 SEHNR, CDR2 FQNEAQ (reference sequence). Trimming cost V 3 bases and J 1 base; bases outside gene matches: 15. In nucleotides, the CDR3 is TGTGCCAGCAGCTTCGGGGGGCGGGCCGTAGCGGGGGTCCAAGAGACCCAGTACTTC. Its protein is CASSFGGRAVAGVQETQYF.

V usage is TRBV28 and J usage is TRBJ2-3, with TRBD1 identical over 7 bases. CDR3 length: 14 amino acids. CDR1 and CDR2 from the germline V gene are MDHEN and SYDVKM. V gave up 3 bases and J gave up 2 bases; unmatched junction bases: 2. CDR3 in amino acids: CASSFTGDTDTQYF. CDR3 coding DNA: TGTGCCAGCAGTTTTACAGGGGACACAGATACGCAGTATTTT.